This TCR beta chain was recovered during a study of cytomegalovirus exposure and HLA in healthy donors. Regarding the study as a whole: High sensitivity and specificity were reportedly achieved when the classifier diagnosed cytomegalovirus status. In an earlier analysis, in approximately 570 donors, most V segments appeared productive either ~87% or ~30% of the time.

This CDR3 is 13 amino acids long. V was clipped by 4 bases and J by 1 base, with 8 bases between them. The germline V gene encodes CDR1 SQVTM and CDR2 ANQGSEA. With regard to this clone: Its matching antigen is unknown.

In the PCR, 60 Vbeta and 13 Jbeta primers were used. The method was immunoSEQ multiplex PCR; TCRdb's version includes in-frame clones alone and lacks a portion of them. The table has about 200,000 clones, 60% to 85% seen once; the top ten hold 1.5% to 1.7%. Sample: PBMCs. This sequence was found in a girl under 18 in good health and CMV-seropositive. V and J are TRBV29-1 and TRBJ1-5; D is perhaps TRBD1 (6 bases). CDR3 DNA sequence: TGCAGCGTTGCAGGGGAAAGCAATCAGCCCCAGCATTTT. Protein product: CSVAGESNQPQHF.